The 16 T cell receptor beta chains presented below share a single source sample, sequenced in a study of T cells in Graves' hyperthyroidism and ophthalmopathy. RNA transcripts provided the source from which TCR beta CDR3 regions were amplified. A first-round RT-PCR of the TCR CDR3 used the HTBI primer set. One entry per CDR3 protein, called by TCRdb with MiXCR from the multiplex PCR reads. The table has nearly 600,000 distinct CDR3 sequences, approximately 15% seen once; the top ten hold 6.5% to 9%. Sequencing used blood. Receptors originate from a woman younger than 30 with Graves' ophthalmopathy.

The sample holds many counts of this clonotype. The chain has TRBV28 and TRBJ1-5; D may be TRBD1 (5 bases). Trimming removed 6 bases at V and 1 base at J, with 13 bases between. The CDR3 loop spans 15 amino acids. Germline lookup yields CDR1 MDHEN and CDR2 SYDVKM. The CDR3 loop is CASSGGGFSNQPQHF. CDR3 in DNA: TGTGCCAGCAGCGGTGGGGGGTTCAGCAATCAGCCCCAGCATTTT.

This clonotype occurred a few times. The gene calls are TRBV29-1 and TRBJ2-7; unclear D gene. The CDR3 spans 13 residues. Germline CDR1 is SQVTM and CDR2 is ANQGSEA. V was trimmed by 1 base and J by 7 bases, leaving 14 bases between them. CDR3 residues: CSVEAPSMGEQYF. The CDR3 DNA is TGCAGCGTTGAAGCACCATCGATGGGAGAGCAGTACTTC.

By sample fraction, this clonotype is medium-sized (0.01 to 0.1%). The chain uses TRBV2 and TRBJ2-1; 7 positions agree with TRBD1. The CDR3 sequence is 15 residues long. Germline V gene lookup returns CDR1 SNHLY and CDR2 FYNNEI. Losses at the gene ends were 4 bases for V and 0 bases for J; bases not matched to a gene: 3. The CDR3 sequence is CASSVGTASYNEQFF. In nucleotides, the CDR3 is TGTGCCAGCAGTGTGGGGACAGCCTCCTACAATGAGCAGTTCTTC. Drawing the rest from reference TRBV2 and TRBJ2-1, the complete variable domain is EPEVTQTPSHQVTQMGQEVILRCVPISNHLYFYWYRQILGQKVEFLVSFYNNEISEKSEIFDDQFSVERPDGSNFTLKIRSTKLEDSAMYFCASSVGTASYNEQFFGPGTRLTVL.

At least ten counts were recorded for this clonotype. This chain connects TRBV2 to TRBJ1-5, with 7 nucleotides matching TRBD1. This CDR3 spans 14 amino acids. V gave up 6 bases and J gave up 7 bases; unmatched junction bases: 9. Germline V gene sequence: CDR1 SNHLY, CDR2 FYNNEI. The CDR3 loop is CASSGTGEVQPQHF. CDR3 in DNA: TGTGCCAGCAGCGGTACAGGGGAGGTCCAGCCCCAGCATTTT. Looking up the rest from reference TRBV2 and TRBJ1-5 gives the full variable domain: EPEVTQTPSHQVTQMGQEVILRCVPISNHLYFYWYRQILGQKVEFLVSFYNNEISEKSEIFDDQFSVERPDGSNFTLKIRSTKLEDSAMYFCASSGTGEVQPQHFGDGTRLSIL.

This clonotype has only one observation. CDR3 sequence: CASSPSCGSGDEQYF. The CDR3 coding sequence is TGTGCCAGCAGCCCCTCGTGTGGGTCCGGGGACGAGCAGTACTTC. This chain uses TRBV7-9 with TRBJ2-7; a weak D match, TRBD2 (5 bases). V lost 5 bases and J 5 bases, leaving 19 bases between the germline ends. The CDR3 extends over 15 amino acids. Germline V CDR1 and CDR2: SEHNR, FQNEAQ (reference sequence).

The genes are TRBV27 and TRBJ2-1; 8 bases match TRBD2. The V gene's germline CDR1 is MNHEY and CDR2 SMNVEV (reference sequence). This CDR3 comprises 14 residues. V trimming: 6 bases; J trimming: 7 bases; junction bases outside the gene matches: 8. CDR3 sequence (DNA): TGTGCCAGCAGGAACGGGAGGGCCTTAAATGAGCAGTTCTTC. Residues: CASRNGRALNEQFF.

As for this clonotype: A much larger clone differs by one base, so this may be a read error. The V call is TRBV9, the J call TRBJ2-5; 9 bases line up with TRBD2. Germline V gives CDR1 SGDLS, CDR2 YYNGEE. The CDR3 has 14 amino acids. The CDR3 spells CASSVMTSGETRYF. The CDR3 DNA reads as TGTGCCAGCAGCGTGATGACTAGCGGAGAGACCCGGTACTTC.

Many counts were recorded for this clonotype. The CDR3 nucleotides are TGTGCCAGCAGTTACTCGGACAGGCGTCACACCTTC. Its protein is CASSYSDRRHTF. V gene TRBV6-2 or TRBV6-3 combines with J gene TRBJ1-2; 7 bases map to TRBD1. J gave up 12 bases and V 0 bases, and 4 bases lay outside the gene matches. The length of the CDR3 is 12 residues. Germline V gives CDR1 MNHEY, CDR2 SVGEGT.

This clonotype was observed at least ten times. DNA for the CDR3: TGCAGCGTCCCGGGACAGGGATCTTCTGGGGCCAACGTCCTGACTTTC. It yields the protein CSVPGQGSSGANVLTF. The chain joins TRBV29-1 to TRBJ2-6; the match to TRBD1 covers 9 bases. V lost 6 bases, J lost 1 base, and 7 bases stayed unmatched. From germline, CDR1 is SQVTM and CDR2 ANQGSEA. The CDR3 is made up of 16 amino acids.

At least ten counts were recorded for this clonotype. This rearrangement joins TRBV24-1 to TRBJ1-2; D possibly corresponds to TRBD1 (5 bases). V was cut by 1 base and J by 8 bases, with 19 bases left in between. There are 16 residues in the CDR3. CDR1 and CDR2 (germline): KGHDR, SFDVKD. In DNA, the CDR3 is TGTGCCACCAGTGATTTAGGTTTGGGGCCCGAGAGCGGCTACACCTTC. Encoded protein: CATSDLGLGPESGYTF.

This clonotype has at least ten counts. The chain combines TRBV7-8 with TRBJ1-6; 7 nucleotides match TRBD1. The germline gives CDR1 SGHVS, CDR2 FQNEAQ. The V segment lost 2 bases and the J segment 11 bases; nucleotides outside the gene matches: 6. CDR3 size: 14 residues. CDR3 nucleotide sequence: TGTGCCAGCAGCTTAACTGAAGGGGGCCCACCCCTCCACTTT. Translating gives CASSLTEGGPPLHF.

This clonotype was picked up a small number of times. This chain joins TRBV7-9 and TRBJ1-2; perhaps TRBD1 as D (5 bases). Looked up from germline, CDR1 is SEHNR and CDR2 is FQNEAQ (reference sequence). The ends were cut back, 5 bases at V and 0 bases at J, with 10 bases in the middle. There are 14 residues in the CDR3. CDR3 protein: CASSDGRANYGYTF. CDR3 bases: TGTGCCAGCAGCGACGGCAGGGCTAACTATGGCTACACCTTC.

The V gene is TRBV7-6, the J gene TRBJ1-3; D possibly corresponds to TRBD1 (6 bases). CDR1 and CDR2 from the germline V gene are SGHVS and FNYEAQ. This CDR3 region has 16 residues. Trimming took 1 base from V and 2 from J, leaving 12 bases between them. The CDR3 sequence: CASSLGTGRTGNTIYF. The CDR3 DNA reads as TGTGCCAGCAGCTTAGGTACAGGGAGAACTGGAAACACCATATATTTT. Full variable domain (missing parts from reference TRBV7-6 and TRBJ1-3): GAGVSQSPRYKVTKRGQDVALRCDPISGHVSLYWYRQALGQGPEFLTYFNYEAQQDKSGLPNDRFSAERPEGSISTLTIQRTEQRDSAMYRCASSLGTGRTGNTIYFGEGSWLTVV.

The CDR3 sequence is CASSQAQLDNEQFF. For the CDR3, the DNA is TGCGCCAGCAGCCAAGCACAGCTCGACAATGAGCAGTTCTTC. The rearrangement links TRBV4-1 to TRBJ2-1; D uncertain. The CDR3 is 14 residues long. V dropped 1 base and J dropped 5 bases, with 9 bases sitting between them. The germline V gene has CDR1 MGHRA and CDR2 YSYEKL.

This clonotype was counted ten times or more. The chain joins TRBV28 to TRBJ2-4; D is undetermined. CDR3 length: 13 amino acids. Germline CDR1 reads MDHEN; CDR2 reads SYDVKM. V gave up 3 bases and J gave up 6 bases, with 9 bases separating them. DNA of the CDR3: TGTGCCAGCAGTTTTGATAGGAGAAACATTCAGTACTTC. Encoded protein: CASSFDRRNIQYF.

In this sample, this clonotype turned up many times. The DNA for the CDR3 is TGTGCCAGCAGTGAAGCCGATATTGGGACCCACACCTACGAGCAGTACTTC. As protein: CASSEADIGTHTYEQYF. The chain employs TRBV6-1 and TRBJ2-7; perhaps D is TRBD1 or TRBD2 (5 bases each). In germline, CDR1 is MNHNS, CDR2 SASEGT. The germline V and J ends were trimmed by 0 bases and 2 bases, with 17 bases remaining between them. CDR3 length equals 17 residues.